This is a list of T cell receptor beta chains from one sample in a study of blood T cells in healthy people across ages. One entry per CDR3 protein results from TCRdb running MiXCR on the 5' RACE reads. The sample consists of some 900,000 distinct CDR3 sequences, roughly 43% of them appearing once. The sequencing sample was made of blood. These receptors all come from a young man in good health. Both conserved end residues are part of each CDR3. A D gene is named only where the DNA matches it firmly. Some rows have no size entry. The others give once, few or many, or a class for an expanded clone.

D: NA
V: TRBV10-3
size: many
J: TRBJ2-3
CDR3: CAISESSLVSQYF
DNA: TGTGCCATCAGTGAGTCGTCCCTAGTTTCGCAGTATTTT

D: NA
V: TRBV20-1
size: few
J: TRBJ1-2
CDR3: CSAIEENYGYTF
DNA: TGCAGTGCTATAGAAGAGAACTATGGCTACACCTTC

D: TRBD2
V: TRBV12-3/TRBV12-4
size: NA
J: TRBJ2-3
CDR3: CASSLQAGSGDTQYF
DNA: TGTGCCAGCAGTTTACAAGCGGGGTCCGGAGATACGCAGTATTTT

D: NA
V: TRBV5-1
size: few
J: TRBJ2-2
CDR3: CASSLVLGNTGELFF
DNA: TGCGCCAGCAGCTTGGTTCTAGGAAACACCGGGGAGCTGTTTTTT

D: TRBD1
V: TRBV10-3
size: NA
J: TRBJ2-7
CDR3: CAISESEDRAVEQYF
DNA: TGTGCCATCAGTGAGTCTGAAGACAGGGCAGTCGAGCAGTACTTC

D: NA
V: TRBV2
size: NA
J: TRBJ2-5
CDR3: CASSEGQGLETQYF
DNA: TGTGCCAGCAGTGAAGGGCAGGGGCTAGAGACCCAGTACTTC

D: TRBD1
V: TRBV6-4
size: few
J: TRBJ2-3
CDR3: CASSPGTGYKDTQYF
DNA: TGTGCCAGCAGTCCCGGGACAGGGTATAAAGATACGCAGTATTTT

D: TRBD2
V: TRBV3-1
size: NA
J: TRBJ2-3
CDR3: CASSRPGSGTDTQYF
DNA: TGTGCCAGCAGCCGGCCGGGTAGCGGGACAGATACGCAGTATTTT

D: TRBD2
V: TRBV7-2
size: many
J: TRBJ2-3
CDR3: CASSLARGGDTQYF
DNA: TGTGCCAGCAGTTTAGCCCGGGGGGGAGATACGCAGTATTTT

D: NA
V: TRBV12-3/TRBV12-4
size: NA
J: TRBJ1-1
CDR3: CVSTTRDTEAFF
DNA: TGTGTCAGCACGACCCGGGACACTGAAGCTTTCTTT

D: TRBD1
V: TRBV4-2
size: NA
J: TRBJ1-2
CDR3: CASSRGQASTNYGYTF
DNA: TGTGCCAGCAGCCGTGGACAGGCGTCGACTAACTATGGCTACACCTTC

D: NA
V: TRBV4-2
size: few
J: TRBJ2-4
CDR3: CASSQATRAENIQYF
DNA: TGTGCCAGCAGCCAAGCGACCAGGGCCGAAAACATTCAGTACTTC

D: NA
V: TRBV6-2/TRBV6-3
size: NA
J: TRBJ2-7
CDR3: CASSYSILDSRREQYF
DNA: TGTGCCAGCAGTTACTCGATATTGGACAGTCGGAGGGAGCAGTACTTC

D: TRBD2
V: TRBV6-7
size: NA
J: TRBJ2-5
CDR3: CASKMVAGGQETQYF
DNA: TGTGCCAGCAAAATGGTAGCGGGGGGCCAAGAGACCCAGTACTTC

D: NA
V: TRBV7-2
size: NA
J: TRBJ2-3
CDR3: CASSLGGVLADTQYF
DNA: TGTGCCAGCAGCTTAGGAGGGGTTCTAGCAGATACGCAGTATTTT

D: NA
V: TRBV7-2
size: few
J: TRBJ2-1
CDR3: CASSTSSEQFF
DNA: TGTGCCAGCAGCACCTCGAGCGAGCAGTTCTTC

D: NA
V: TRBV5-1
size: many
J: TRBJ2-5
CDR3: CASRSQETQYF
DNA: TGTGCCAGCAGGTCACAAGAGACCCAGTACTTC

D: NA
V: TRBV6-6
size: NA
J: TRBJ1-6
CDR3: CASSPRDRAGSPLHF
DNA: TGTGCCAGCAGTCCGCGGGACCGAGCGGGTTCACCCCTCCACTTT

D: TRBD2
V: TRBV12-3/TRBV12-4
size: NA
J: TRBJ2-7
CDR3: CASSPRTSGAVYEQYF
DNA: TGTGCCAGCAGTCCACGGACTAGCGGGGCAGTCTACGAGCAGTACTTC

D: TRBD2
V: TRBV3-1
size: few
J: TRBJ2-5
CDR3: CASSSGTSGGASIQYF
DNA: TGTGCCAGCAGCTCGGGGACTAGCGGGGGGGCCAGCATCCAGTACTTC

D: TRBD1
V: TRBV2
size: NA
J: TRBJ2-7
CDR3: CASSRDRGPDEQYF
DNA: TGTGCCAGCAGTCGGGACAGGGGGCCGGATGAGCAGTACTTC

D: TRBD1
V: TRBV27
size: NA
J: TRBJ1-2
CDR3: CASSLSPLGQGVTYGYTF
DNA: TGTGCCAGCAGTTTATCTCCTCTCGGACAGGGGGTTACCTATGGCTACACCTTC

D: TRBD1
V: TRBV6-1
size: NA
J: TRBJ1-5
CDR3: CASSASGQGYNQPQHF
DNA: TGTGCCAGCAGTGCTTCGGGACAGGGGTATAATCAGCCCCAGCATTTT

D: TRBD1
V: TRBV10-3
size: few
J: TRBJ1-2
CDR3: CAIRQSDRKHGYTF
DNA: TGTGCCATCAGGCAATCGGACAGGAAGCATGGCTACACCTTC

D: TRBD1
V: TRBV5-6
size: many
J: TRBJ2-5
CDR3: CASSYYSAGGEETQYF
DNA: TGTGCCAGCAGCTACTATTCGGCAGGGGGCGAAGAGACCCAGTACTTC

D: NA
V: TRBV28
size: NA
J: TRBJ1-5
CDR3: CASTPLWGGPGQPQHF
DNA: TGTGCCAGCACTCCTCTGTGGGGGGGGCCTGGGCAGCCCCAGCATTTT

D: NA
V: TRBV7-2
size: few
J: TRBJ2-5
CDR3: CASSESWQETQYF
DNA: TGTGCCAGCAGCGAAAGCTGGCAAGAGACCCAGTACTTC

D: NA
V: TRBV29-1
size: NA
J: TRBJ1-2
CDR3: CSVELGAEVYGYTF
DNA: TGCAGCGTTGAGCTGGGAGCTGAGGTCTATGGCTACACCTTC

D: NA
V: TRBV2
size: NA
J: TRBJ1-1
CDR3: CASSERVGRNTEAFF
DNA: TGTGCCAGCAGTGAAAGGGTTGGCAGAAACACTGAAGCTTTCTTT

D: NA
V: TRBV7-9
size: NA
J: TRBJ1-1
CDR3: CASSLGTGLITEAFF
DNA: TGTGCCAGCAGCTTAGGCACAGGGTTGATAACTGAAGCTTTCTTT

D: TRBD2
V: TRBV6-1
size: NA
J: TRBJ2-3
CDR3: CASSETSGGSGQYF
DNA: TGTGCCAGCAGTGAAACTAGCGGGGGATCAGGGCAGTATTTT

D: NA
V: TRBV5-6
size: NA
J: TRBJ1-2
CDR3: CAISGGYTF
DNA: TGTGCCATCTCGGGGGGCTACACCTTC

D: NA
V: TRBV19
size: NA
J: TRBJ1-2
CDR3: CASSIQEHYGYTF
DNA: TGTGCCAGTAGTATTCAGGAACACTATGGCTACACCTTC

D: TRBD2
V: TRBV6-5
size: NA
J: TRBJ2-7
CDR3: CASSYRTRGYEQYF
DNA: TGTGCCAGCAGTTACAGGACTAGGGGCTACGAGCAGTACTTC

D: NA
V: TRBV4-2
size: NA
J: TRBJ2-3
CDR3: CASSLTTSIDTQYF
DNA: TGTGCCAGCAGCCTTACGACTAGTATAGATACGCAGTATTTT

D: TRBD1
V: TRBV29-1
size: NA
J: TRBJ2-7
CDR3: CSVENRGREQYF
DNA: TGCAGCGTTGAAAACAGGGGGCGCGAGCAGTACTTC

D: NA
V: TRBV4-1
size: NA
J: TRBJ2-5
CDR3: CASSPSKGENEETQYF
DNA: TGCGCCAGCAGCCCATCCAAGGGAGAGAATGAAGAGACCCAGTACTTC

D: NA
V: TRBV4-3
size: NA
J: TRBJ2-1
CDR3: CANSQDTAGSYNEQFF
DNA: TGCGCCAACAGCCAAGATACCGCGGGCTCCTACAATGAGCAGTTCTTC

D: TRBD1
V: TRBV6-2/TRBV6-3
size: few
J: TRBJ1-1
CDR3: CASRTGTGNTEAFF
DNA: TGTGCCAGCAGGACCGGGACAGGGAACACTGAAGCTTTCTTT

D: NA
V: TRBV4-3
size: NA
J: TRBJ2-1
CDR3: CASSPNNPSPYSEQFF
DNA: TGCGCCAGCAGCCCCAACAACCCCAGCCCCTACAGTGAGCAGTTCTTC

D: NA
V: TRBV12-3/TRBV12-4
size: NA
J: TRBJ1-4
CDR3: CASSTTGYRGTNEKLFF
DNA: TGTGCCAGCAGTACCACAGGGTATAGAGGGACTAATGAAAAACTGTTTTTT

D: NA
V: TRBV7-2
size: NA
J: TRBJ1-2
CDR3: CASSFGGMRNYGYTF
DNA: TGTGCCAGCAGCTTTGGAGGGATGAGAAACTATGGCTACACCTTC

D: TRBD1
V: TRBV24-1
size: NA
J: TRBJ2-6
CDR3: CATSDGRTGANVLTF
DNA: TGTGCCACCAGTGATGGTAGGACAGGTGCCAACGTCCTGACTTTC

D: NA
V: TRBV25-1
size: NA
J: TRBJ1-4
CDR3: CASSADSLNEKLFF
DNA: TGTGCCAGCAGTGCCGACAGCCTTAATGAAAAACTGTTTTTT

D: NA
V: TRBV29-1
size: few
J: TRBJ2-1
CDR3: CSVELRAGGRNEQFF
DNA: TGCAGCGTTGAGTTGCGAGCCGGGGGTCGCAATGAGCAGTTCTTC

D: NA
V: TRBV5-6
size: few
J: TRBJ2-7
CDR3: CASSFGQYIRSPTYEQYF
DNA: TGTGCCAGCAGCTTTGGGCAGTACATCAGATCTCCCACCTACGAGCAGTACTTC

D: TRBD1
V: TRBV29-1
size: NA
J: TRBJ1-5
CDR3: CSVSKTGDSNQPQHF
DNA: TGCAGCGTCTCTAAGACAGGGGACAGCAATCAGCCCCAGCATTTT

D: TRBD1
V: TRBV10-3
size: NA
J: TRBJ2-5
CDR3: CAISQGASGETRYF
DNA: TGTGCCATCAGTCAGGGGGCGTCGGGAGAGACCCGGTACTTC

D: TRBD1
V: TRBV20-1
size: NA
J: TRBJ1-1
CDR3: CSARDRTGRDTEAFF
DNA: TGCAGTGCTAGAGACCGGACAGGGCGGGACACTGAAGCTTTCTTT

D: NA
V: TRBV4-1
size: few
J: TRBJ2-4
CDR3: CASSQDVGLAKNIQYF
DNA: TGCGCCAGCAGCCAAGATGTGGGTCTAGCCAAAAACATTCAGTACTTC

D: NA
V: TRBV6-2/TRBV6-3
size: NA
J: TRBJ2-6
CDR3: CASTADRPLGGANVLTF
DNA: TGTGCCAGCACTGCGGACAGACCCCTGGGAGGGGCCAACGTCCTGACTTTC